What follows is one T cell receptor beta chain and its context. The specificity of this receptor is unknown. There are no base qualities to consult, and no much larger clone falls within one base. Library creation used the immunoSEQ multiplex PCR assay. For the multiplex PCR, a mixture combining 60 forward primers for TCR Vbeta segments and 13 reverse primers for TCR Jbeta segments was used. The CDR3 region of rearranged TCR beta genes was amplified from genomic DNA with a multiplex PCR assay. On the Illumina HiSeq System, the amplified TCR beta libraries were sequenced as 87-base-pair reads. On the authors' methods: In a later analysis, tens of millions of unique TCR beta chains were counted across the 690 or so repertoires, and roughly 10 million of these chains were shared by at least two donors. To remove PCR and sequencing errors, raw reads were error-corrected and collapsed into unique sequences using a nearest-neighbor algorithm that merged closely related sequences. To assign V, D and J gene segments, CDR3 sequences were aligned to IMGT reference sequences. For a sequence to be retained, at least a six-nucleotide match to both a V gene segment and a J gene segment was required. A rearrangement was called productive if the CDR3 had no stop codons and remained in frame with V and J, and every other rearrangement was called non-productive. CDR3 was defined according to IMGT convention as the region running from the second conserved V-encoded cysteine to the conserved J-encoded phenylalanine. The earlier analysis of fewer than 750 of the donors excluded sequences that lacked an unambiguous match to a single V gene segment. An earlier analysis of 450 to 650 of the donors called V segments functional above 56.7% productive rearrangements and segregating when the between-donor standard deviation exceeded 5%. To diagnose cytomegalovirus status from the catalog of TCR beta chain sequences, a statistical classification framework was built. In a later analysis, V and J genes were assigned by comparing TCR nucleotide sequences against IMGT/GENE-DB human TR gene sequences. A later analysis assigned CDR3 sequences and most-parsimonious VDJ recombination scenarios with the TCRdist pipeline. In a later analysis, each TCR beta chain was defined by its CDR3 amino acid sequence together with its V-gene family, and reads lacking a unique V-gene family were excluded. A later analysis removed 500 to 650 highly shared, low-generation-probability nucleotide sequences to deal with suspected cross-contamination and a sequencing artifact. A later analysis calculated a clonal expansion index for each public chain from normalized within-repertoire ranks of inferred template counts. Generation probabilities in a later analysis came from a VDJ recombination model fitted to out-of-frame rearrangements, and those results were checked against IGoR. In a later analysis, TCR-TCR, TCR-HLA and TCR-CMV co-occurrence was scored with hypergeometric tests, and a repertoire-size bias correction was applied to TCR pairs. In a later analysis, false discovery rates were estimated by permuting HLA or CMV assignments 20 times. In a later analysis, co-occurring TCRs were grouped using DBSCAN, and TCRdist sequence similarity was added for clustering within HLA-allele-positive subsets. Repertoires with fewer than 30,000 or more than 120,000 public chains were left out of co-occurrence clustering, as were about 5 repertoires with anomalous nucleotide sharing. The source is immuneACCESS, and TCRdb retained only in-frame sequences with V and J called. Part of the clones is not carried over; for the studies checked, unresolved V genes explain less than half of this, and the remainder is unexplained. V and J calls and clone size are copied from that table; D and trimming were computed from the DNA. This sample comprises approximately 100,000 clones, around three quarters of them detected only once. The ten top clones hold roughly 2.6% of the sample.

Its CDR3 holds 15 amino acids, cysteine through phenylalanine. The CDR3 DNA has 45 bases and is translated from base 1. V is trimmed back by 6 bases and J by 3 bases, and the junction contains 6 bases that no gene match accounts for. CDR1 and CDR2 (LNHDA, SQIVND) derive from the germline V gene (reference sequence). The cohort consisted of 600 to 700 healthy bone marrow donors. At the time of sampling, every cohort member was nominally healthy, though immune exposures that went unrecorded were likely present. The donor tested CMV seropositive and was one of the 289 seropositive cohort members. A peripheral blood sample was provided by each donor, and peripheral blood mononuclear cells were used for TCR beta sequencing. The Qiagen DNeasy Blood Extraction Kit was used to extract genomic DNA from the blood cell samples. This specimen belongs to a study of cytomegalovirus exposure and HLA in healthy donors (dated by TCRdb to the late 2010s). Broadly, across the study: In an earlier analysis of some 610 of the donors, 276 Gb of sequence data and 90 million to 120 million unique TCR beta sequences from roughly 190 million T cells were reported. A later genetic analysis used genome-wide SNP genotypes for about 60% of the 666 donors, treating that subset as a discovery cohort. Across 300 to 400 genotyped donors of the cohort, an average of roughly 250,000 unique TCR beta nucleotide sequences per donor were sequenced, and around 19% of those sequences were non-productive. Because of strong linkage in the cohort, four to six DR-DQ haplotypes were treated as single units for association and clustering. Besides the first cohort of hundreds of subjects, a separate validation cohort made up of roughly 130 different subjects was used. The study was designed to test whether signatures of past pathogen exposure could be identified by cataloging public T cell receptors. In a later analysis, previously published TCR beta repertoires from 666 donors were re-analyzed and high-resolution HLA genotyping was added so that TCR occurrence patterns could be studied. An earlier analysis of some 600 of the donors applied high-throughput TCR beta sequencing to assess whether each TCR beta V gene segment acted as functional or pseudogenic. Among the roughly 400 genotyped donors, approximately 81% belonged to the genetic ancestry cluster associated with self-reported Caucasian donors. Rather than using new phenotypic data, the later analysis identified candidate immune exposures from TCR beta sequences and from how often those sequences occurred across donors. The study used immunosequencing to profile the T cell repertoires of 670 or so subjects and linked those repertoires to cytomegalovirus serostatus. Roughly 300 gigabases of sequencing data and about 92 million unique TCR sequences made up an early release that covered approximately 700 HLA-typed donors. Typing coverage varied by locus: about 629-640 donors for A, B, C, DRB1 and DQB1; approximately 500 for DQA1; more than 600 for DPA1; approximately 450 for DPB1. Alongside the repertoire data, information on donor age, sex, ethnicity and CMV serostatus was compiled. HLA typing covered class I and class II loci at four-digit resolution. All discovery cohort repertoires had been generated on a single sequencing platform. To predict cytomegalovirus infection status, the study combined high-throughput TCR immunosequencing, statistical association of individual TCRs with disease status, and machine learning. What the research found in general, with its limitations: Because counts were too low, about 18 rarely observed V segments, including chromosome 9 orphons, were excluded from the earlier analysis of some 540 of the donors. In vitro tests confirmed that a few of the cytomegalovirus-associated TCR beta chains recognize cytomegalovirus antigens. Most TCR sequences were seen in very few donors, while some public TCRs were found in many individuals. Immune exposure information for the cohort was limited to CMV serostatus. In a later analysis, most CMV-associated TCR beta chains were found to appear HLA-restricted, with HLA associations seemingly driven largely by CMV exposure. The sequencing pipeline was judged likely to have produced a cluster of highly shared sequence variants as a technical artifact. According to a later analysis, parvovirus B19, influenza, CMV and Epstein-Barr virus appeared linked to several top co-occurrence clusters. A further reported finding was that TCR beta sequences accurately predicted the HLA-A and HLA-B alleles for most subjects in the first cohort. A later analysis found that TCR association rates varied across HLA loci, with DRB1 alleles showing the most associated TCRs and HLA-C alleles the fewest. When HLA alleles, especially DR and DQ, strongly co-occurred, TCR associations were difficult to assign to individual alleles. According to the authors, the approach could potentially be generalized to other disease states and immunological phenotypes. Compared with equally common non-associated chains, HLA-associated TCR beta chains in a later analysis were more clonally expanded and had lower generation probabilities. HLA typing was unavailable for some donors at each locus, so association tests used only the typed subset. Presence/absence analyses assumed roughly uniform sequencing depth across donors, an assumption that may not hold. Linkage disequilibrium might explain the correlated functional status among segregating V segments, but an unknown experimental factor could not be excluded. A later genetic analysis associated a missense DCLRE1C variant with V-gene and J-gene trimming of TCR beta chains, and an independent cohort replicated the association. Specific HLA alleles were associated with over 15,000 TCR beta sequences at a false discovery rate of 0.05 in a later analysis. This cohort had only TCR beta chains sequenced, and the lack of alpha or paired-chain data limited which features could be detected. In the study, 150 to 200 TCR beta chains were listed as associated with cytomegalovirus. Compared with the roughly 600-donor mean, donors in an Asian-associated ancestry cluster had fewer N-insertions in productive TCRs, according to a later genetic analysis. The classifier was reported to diagnose cytomegalovirus status with high specificity and sensitivity in both the original cohort and the validation cohort. In an earlier analysis of approximately 590 of the donors, most TCR beta V segments appeared in productive rearrangements about 87% or about 30% of the time, broadly matching IMGT annotations. The 87-base-pair reads could not distinguish some IMGT-functional V segments, including TRBV6-2 and TRBV6-3, so those segments were excluded.

The TCR originated in a man aged 45 to 65 in good health and CMV-seropositive. Sequencing was done on a sample of PBMCs. Recombination connected TRBV19 to TRBJ1-4, with 8 middle bases fitting TRBD1. CDR3 loop: CASRSSGGPNEKLFF. The base sequence is TGTGCCAGTAGGAGTTCAGGGGGCCCTAATGAAAAACTGTTTTTT.